The present T cell receptor beta chain was sequenced within a study of shared clonotypes between healthy human individuals. This table comes from immunoSEQ multiplex PCR, and its TCRdb copy is limited to in-frame clones, with some not included. There are about 2 million clones in the sample; about 95% occur only once, and 1% to 1.3% lies in the top ten. Remarks on this clone: Other DNA sequences of this sample code for an identical CDR3.

Naive CD8 cells were CD45RO-negative, positively selected for CCR7, excluding terminally differentiated effector memory CD45RA+ cells. Sequences were obtained from naive CD8+ T cells sorted from blood. The clonotype comes from a man aged 18 to 29 in good health.

The CDR3 region is CASSQGDGNTEAFF. DNA for the CDR3: TGCGCCAGCAGCCAGGGGGACGGGAACACTGAAGCTTTCTTT. V is TRBV4-1 and J is TRBJ1-1, with D possibly TRBD1 on 5 matching bases. Germline loops: CDR1 MGHRA, CDR2 YSYEKL. The ends were cut back, 3 bases at V and 1 base at J, with 9 bases in the middle. CDR3 length: 14 residues.